This record concerns one TCR beta chain sequence. The CDR3 extends over 16 amino acids. Per germline, CDR1 KGHSH and CDR2 LQKENI. The V gene end was trimmed by 7 bases and the J gene end by 8 bases; junction bases not matched to a gene: 12. The sample belongs to a study of shared clonotypes between healthy human individuals. Libraries were prepared by immunoSEQ multiplex PCR; TCRdb keeps only in-frame clonotypes and omits some of them. In the table there are some 510,000 clones, 70% to 80% of which are singletons. V gene TRBV18 combines with J gene TRBJ2-1, with 12 bases fitting TRBD1. This TCR was recovered from a woman between 40 and 55 years old in good health. Some clones in this sample may be carry-over from other donors' samples. Specimen: PBMCs. The DNA of the CDR3 is TGTGCCAGCTGGCCAAGAGGGACAGGGGGCTCGTATGAGCAGTTCTTC. It codes for CASWPRGTGGSYEQFF.